The table lists the clone carrying this T cell receptor (beta chain) with many counts. Its target is not known. These data come from a study of T cells in Graves' hyperthyroidism and ophthalmopathy. Study-wide points: A 13 V-J signature model discriminated ophthalmopathy versus stable hyperthyroidism. The model identified upcoming ophthalmopathy a median approximately 6.5 months ahead of onset. Most thyroid clonotypes expanded above 0.001 were also detected in blood.

Patients were excluded because of uncontrolled infection, other autoimmune disease, pregnancy or lactation. Germline V gives CDR1 GTSNPN, CDR2 SVGIG (reference sequence). V was trimmed by 1 base and J by 9 bases, leaving 13 bases between them. The CDR3 contains 13 residues. RNA transcripts were the template for amplifying TCR beta CDR3 regions. TCR CDR3 underwent first-round RT-PCR with the HTBI primer set. TCRdb analysed the multiplex PCR reads with MiXCR anew, one entry per CDR3 protein. The table records hundreds of thousands of distinct CDR3 sequences, roughly 20% of them present only once. The chain has TRBV30 and TRBJ1-5, with D possibly being TRBD1 (6 bases). The source material was blood. This clonotype was sampled from a man aged 25 to 45 with Graves' ophthalmopathy. The CDR3 is CAWSDRDLGPQHF. The CDR3 region has the DNA TGTGCCTGGAGTGACAGGGACCTAGGGCCCCAGCATTTT.